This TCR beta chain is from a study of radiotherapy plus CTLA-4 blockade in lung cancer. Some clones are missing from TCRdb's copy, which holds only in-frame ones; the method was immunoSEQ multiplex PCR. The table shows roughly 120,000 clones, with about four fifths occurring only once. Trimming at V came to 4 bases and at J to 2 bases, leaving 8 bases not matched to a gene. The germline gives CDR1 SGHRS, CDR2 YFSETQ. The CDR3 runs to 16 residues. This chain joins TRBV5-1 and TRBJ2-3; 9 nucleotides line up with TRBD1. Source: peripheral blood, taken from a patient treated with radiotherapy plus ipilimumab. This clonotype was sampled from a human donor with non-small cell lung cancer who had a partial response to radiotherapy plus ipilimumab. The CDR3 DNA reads TGCGCCAGCAGCCTACGGACAGGGGCGGACACAGATACGCAGTATTTT. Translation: CASSLRTGADTDTQYF.